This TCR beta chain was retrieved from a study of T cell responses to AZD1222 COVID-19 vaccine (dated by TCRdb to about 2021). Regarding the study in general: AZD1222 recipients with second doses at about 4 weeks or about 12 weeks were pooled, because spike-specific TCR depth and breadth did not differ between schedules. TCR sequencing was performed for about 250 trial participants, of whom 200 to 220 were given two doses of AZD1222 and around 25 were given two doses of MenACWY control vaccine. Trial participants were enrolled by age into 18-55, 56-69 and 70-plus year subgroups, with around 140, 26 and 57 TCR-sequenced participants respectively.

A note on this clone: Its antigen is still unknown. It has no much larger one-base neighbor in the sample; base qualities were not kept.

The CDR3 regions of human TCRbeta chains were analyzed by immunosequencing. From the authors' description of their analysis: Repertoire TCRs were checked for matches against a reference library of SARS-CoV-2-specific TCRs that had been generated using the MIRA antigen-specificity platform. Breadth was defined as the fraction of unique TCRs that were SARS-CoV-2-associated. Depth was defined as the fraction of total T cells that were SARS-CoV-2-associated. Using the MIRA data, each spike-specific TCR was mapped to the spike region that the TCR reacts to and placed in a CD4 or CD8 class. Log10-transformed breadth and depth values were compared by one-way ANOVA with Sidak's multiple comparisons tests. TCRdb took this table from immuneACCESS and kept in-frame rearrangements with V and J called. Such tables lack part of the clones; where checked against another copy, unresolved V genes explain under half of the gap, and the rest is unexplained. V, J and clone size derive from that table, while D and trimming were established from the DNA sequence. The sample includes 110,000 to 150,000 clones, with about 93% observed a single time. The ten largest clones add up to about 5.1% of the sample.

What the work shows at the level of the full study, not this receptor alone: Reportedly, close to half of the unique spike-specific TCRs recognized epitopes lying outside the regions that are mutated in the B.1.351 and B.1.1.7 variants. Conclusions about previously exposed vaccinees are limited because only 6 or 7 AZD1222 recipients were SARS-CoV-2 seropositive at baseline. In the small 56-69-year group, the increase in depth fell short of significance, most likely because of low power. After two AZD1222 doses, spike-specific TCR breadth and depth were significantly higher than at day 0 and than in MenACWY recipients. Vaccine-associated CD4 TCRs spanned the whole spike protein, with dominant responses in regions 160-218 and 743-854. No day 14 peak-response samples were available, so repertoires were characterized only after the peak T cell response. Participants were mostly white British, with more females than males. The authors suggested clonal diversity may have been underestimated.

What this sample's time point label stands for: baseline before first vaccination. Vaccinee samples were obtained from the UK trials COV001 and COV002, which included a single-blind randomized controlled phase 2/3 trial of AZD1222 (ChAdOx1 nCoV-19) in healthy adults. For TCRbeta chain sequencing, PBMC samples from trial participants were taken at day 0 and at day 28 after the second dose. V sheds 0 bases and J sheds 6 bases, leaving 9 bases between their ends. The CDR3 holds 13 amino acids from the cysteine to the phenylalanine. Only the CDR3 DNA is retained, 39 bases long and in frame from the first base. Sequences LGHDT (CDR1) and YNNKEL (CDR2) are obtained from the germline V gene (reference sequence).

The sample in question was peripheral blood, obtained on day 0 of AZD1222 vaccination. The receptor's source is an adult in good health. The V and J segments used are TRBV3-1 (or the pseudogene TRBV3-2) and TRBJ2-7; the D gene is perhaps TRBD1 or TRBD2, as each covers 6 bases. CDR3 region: CASSQEGGSEQYF. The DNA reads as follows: TGTGCCAGCAGCCAAGAAGGGGGGAGCGAGCAGTACTTC.